This entry describes one TCR beta chain. Its antigen has not been determined. One base away there is no much larger clone; base qualities are not given. Its CDR3 holds 18 amino acids, cysteine through phenylalanine. The DNA shown is the 54-base CDR3, in frame from base 1. V and J are trimmed by 4 bases and 2 bases, and the gene matches miss 14 bases of the junction. CDR1 KGHSH and CDR2 LQKENI were looked up in the germline V gene. The data originate from a study of blood T cell repertoires in COVID-19 (TCRdb year 2020). The study in broad terms: The collaborator samples originated in the United States, Italy and Spain and spanned the acute and convalescent phases of COVID-19. Where HLA class I and class II types were available, the types were taken from metadata supplied by the sample provider, not from assay-based typing. The dataset comprised deeply sampled blood TCRbeta repertoires from subjects exposed to, actively infected with, or recovered from COVID-19. The samples were drawn from the first 160 participants of the ongoing ImmuneRACE study and from 1,254 subjects provided by 6 global collaborators. The repertoires were released in a freely available public database intended as a resource for research on the immune response to SARS-CoV-2. The material from the prospective study consisted of cDNA or gDNA derived from T cells, B-cell-depleted T cells, or PBMCs. Nearly every sample came with metadata listing a de-identified subject ID, COVID-19 status, age in years and sex. Overall study outcomes, separate from this receptor: Clinical and demographic metadata were provided uncurated, with the amount varying by source and participant.

Samples from volunteer blood donors who had recovered from COVID-19 were contributed by a second Seattle source. Collaborating institutions collected whole blood in K2EDTA tubes following their own protocols. Collaborator samples were shipped for TCRbeta analysis as frozen whole blood, isolated PBMCs, or DNA extracted from either sample type. The immunoSEQ Assay, a bias-controlled multiplex PCR, was used to amplify TCRbeta CDR3 regions from genomic DNA. In the original analysis: Within the assay, amplification of reference gene primers was used to estimate how many nucleated cells each sample contained. To quantify the absolute abundance of each unique TCRbeta CDR3 rearrangement, sequence reads were collapsed and filtered. For each sample, productive Simpson clonality was calculated as the square root of Simpson's diversity index across productive rearrangements. Imported from immuneACCESS, the table was reduced by TCRdb to in-frame sequences with V and J called. These copies leave out some clones; in studies compared against another copy, an unresolved V gene accounts for under half, and the cause of the remainder is not known. V and J calls and clone size are those listed in that table; D and trimming were worked out from the DNA. The sample records hundreds of thousands of clones, around 91% of which are singletons. Together, the top ten hold under 3.5% of the sample.

The sequence derives from a woman younger than 30 who had recovered from COVID-19. The chain is encoded by TRBV18 joined to TRBJ2-3, with TRBD1 matching 8 junction bases. Sequenced input: peripheral blood. The DNA sequence follows: TGTGCCAGCTCACGATGGACAGGGAAGGCTCCTTTCACAGATACGCAGTATTTT. It encodes CASSRWTGKAPFTDTQYF. The reference TRBV18 and TRBJ2-3 proteins fill in what lies around the CDR3, so the full variable domain reads NAGVMQNPRHLVRRRGQEARLRCSPMKGHSHVYWYRQLPEEGLKFMVYLQKENIIDESGMPKERFSAEFPKEGPSILRIQQVVRGDSAAYFCASSRWTGKAPFTDTQYFGPGTRLTVL.